This is a list of T cell receptor beta chains from one sample in a study of control samples from healthy donors and cancer patients. Measured with immunoSEQ multiplex PCR; TCRdb has only the in-frame clones, and not every one. The top ten clones hold approximately 4% of a sample with some 120,000 clones, about 95% of them seen once. Sequencing was done on a sample of blood. The source is a man aged 30 to 45 in good health. The CDR3 runs from the conserved cysteine through the conserved F or W. Clone size is given for some rows only: seen once, a few or many times, or a class if the clone is expanded.

clone_size v_call cdr3_aa
NA TRBV7-2 CASSFPYYNEQFF
NA TRBV6-6 CASRGANYGYTF
NA TRBV5-8 CASSPGTGNNEQFF
NA TRBV18 CASSPTGGDYGYTF
NA TRBV6-2/TRBV6-3 CASSYPKPGRATVGQPQHF
NA TRBV5-1 CASSSAKRGGSYEQYF
NA TRBV7-9 CASSLVEGYGYTF
NA TRBV7-2 CASSHIGVSTDTQYF
NA TRBV29-1 CSGVGGATYEQYF
NA TRBV4-1 CASSQVLARGQYF
NA TRBV11-2 CASSRQAWGEQYF
NA TRBV27 CASSFLRNTEAFF
NA TRBV5-1 CASSLGQGGVNEQYF
NA TRBV7-8 CASSSQRGGNYGYTF
NA TRBV7-2 CASSLQAGGQTGELFF
NA TRBV6-5 CASSYLSDRREKLFF
NA TRBV6-5 CASRRGVANTGELFF
NA TRBV6-5 CASSQGRYEQYF
NA TRBV12-5 CASGLDPGQGAGGYTF
NA TRBV5-6 CASSFRDSNEKLFF
NA TRBV7-2 CASSLASAGRETQYF
NA TRBV7-9 CASVPAGRLSGANVLTF
once TRBV11-2 CASSFGTNYEQYF
NA TRBV6-2/TRBV6-3 CASSYSRTGRPEAFF
NA TRBV6-2/TRBV6-3 CASSTGTQTGELFF
once TRBV6-5 CASTYSQRTGEKLFF
NA TRBV7-2 CASSLVGDTYEQYF